One T cell receptor (beta chain) is described in this entry. What this receptor recognizes is not known. Libraries were made using the immunoSEQ multiplex PCR assay. For the multiplex PCR, a mixture combining 60 forward primers for TCR Vbeta segments and 13 reverse primers for TCR Jbeta segments was used. Amplification of the CDR3 region of rearranged TCR beta genes was performed with a multiplex PCR assay on genomic DNA. On the Illumina HiSeq System, the amplified TCR beta libraries were sequenced as 87-base-pair reads. The study's processing was this. Across the 500 to 750 repertoires, a later analysis counted tens of millions of unique TCR beta chains, 9.5 million to 12 million of which were shared by at least two donors. A nearest-neighbor algorithm error-corrected the raw reads and collapsed the reads into unique sequences, merging closely related sequences to remove PCR and sequencing errors. CDR3 sequences were aligned to IMGT reference sequences to assign V, D and J gene segments. Each retained sequence needed at least a six-nucleotide match to both a V gene segment and a J gene segment. Rearrangements were classified as productive when the CDR3 lacked stop codons and remained in frame with V and J, and all other rearrangements were classified as non-productive. CDR3 was defined by IMGT convention, running from the second conserved V-encoded cysteine to the conserved J-encoded phenylalanine. In an earlier analysis of more than 550 of the donors, sequences lacking an unambiguous match to a single V gene segment were excluded. In an earlier analysis of 500 to 750 of the donors, V segments were called functional above 56.7% productive rearrangements and were called segregating when the between-donor standard deviation exceeded 5%. A statistical classification framework was developed to diagnose cytomegalovirus status using the catalog of TCR beta chain sequences. A later analysis assigned V and J genes by comparing TCR nucleotide sequences with IMGT/GENE-DB human TR gene sequences. A later analysis assigned CDR3 sequences and most-parsimonious VDJ recombination scenarios with the TCRdist pipeline. In a later analysis, each TCR beta chain was defined by its CDR3 amino acid sequence together with its V-gene family, and reads lacking a unique V-gene family were excluded. In a later analysis, fewer than 600 highly shared, low-generation-probability nucleotide sequences were removed to address suspected cross-contamination and a sequencing artifact. In a later analysis, a clonal expansion index was calculated for each public chain from normalized within-repertoire ranks of inferred template counts. A later analysis computed generation probabilities with a VDJ recombination model fitted to out-of-frame rearrangements, and checked the results against IGoR. In a later analysis, TCR-TCR, TCR-HLA and TCR-CMV co-occurrence was scored with hypergeometric tests, and a repertoire-size bias correction was applied to TCR pairs. A later analysis estimated false discovery rates by permuting HLA or CMV assignments 20 times. In a later analysis, co-occurring TCRs were grouped using DBSCAN, with TCRdist sequence similarity added in when clustering inside HLA-allele-positive subsets. Repertoires with fewer than 30,000 or more than 120,000 public chains were left out of co-occurrence clustering, as were several repertoires with anomalous nucleotide sharing. The immuneACCESS repertoire file appears here via TCRdb, limited to in-frame rearrangements. These files lack a portion of the clones; in checked studies, under half of the deficit traces to unresolved V genes, and the cause of the others is not known. V and J calls and clone size are given by that table; D and trimming were obtained from the DNA. The sample's records list about 53,000 clones. The ten largest account for 2% to 2.5% of the sample.

This specimen belongs to a study of cytomegalovirus exposure and HLA in healthy donors (dated by TCRdb to about 2017). Describing the broader study: An earlier analysis of roughly 570 of the donors reported over 250 Gb of sequence data and around 100 million unique TCR beta sequences obtained from around 180 million T cells. Using immunosequencing, the study profiled T cell repertoires from some 670 subjects and related those repertoires to cytomegalovirus serostatus. Rather than using new phenotypic data, the later analysis identified candidate immune exposures from TCR beta sequences and from how often those sequences occurred across donors. In addition to the first cohort of 500 to 850 subjects, a separate validation cohort of 130 or so different subjects was used. Of the roughly 400 genotyped donors, approximately 83% fell in the genetic ancestry cluster associated with self-reported Caucasian donors. The number of donors typed differed by locus, with 629-630 for A, B, C, DRB1 and DQB1, 522 for DQA1, 606 for DPA1, and around 450 for DPB1. To decide whether each TCR beta V gene segment behaved as functional or pseudogenic, an earlier analysis of approximately 600 of the donors relied on high-throughput TCR beta sequencing. About five DR-DQ haplotypes were handled as single units for association and clustering, since linkage in the cohort was strong. A later genetic analysis used genome-wide SNP genotypes for about 60% of the roughly 700 donors, treating that subset as a discovery cohort. The study combined high-throughput TCR immunosequencing, statistical association of individual TCRs with disease status, and machine learning to predict cytomegalovirus infection status. Donor age, sex, ethnicity and CMV serostatus were compiled together with the repertoire data. Both class I and class II loci were covered by HLA typing, at four-digit resolution. All discovery cohort repertoires had been generated using a single sequencing platform. In a later analysis, previously published TCR beta repertoires from some 640 donors were re-analyzed and high-resolution HLA genotyping was added so that TCR occurrence patterns could be studied. Around 320 gigabases of sequencing data and tens of millions of unique TCR sequences were included in an early release covering 550 to 650 HLA-typed donors. Across 300 to 500 genotyped donors of the cohort, an average of about 240,000 unique TCR beta nucleotide sequences per donor were sequenced, and roughly 17% of those sequences were non-productive. The aim of the study was to test whether cataloging public T cell receptors could identify signatures of past pathogen exposure. The investigation overall reported the following: In vitro tests confirmed that a few of the cytomegalovirus-associated TCR beta chains recognize cytomegalovirus antigens. Roughly uniform sequencing depth across donors was assumed in presence/absence analyses, although this assumption may not hold. In an earlier analysis of around 500 of the donors, most TCR beta V segments appeared in productive rearrangements about 87% or about 30% of the time, broadly matching IMGT annotations. In this cohort, only TCR beta chains were sequenced, and detectable features were limited by the absence of alpha or paired-chain data. According to a later analysis, TCR association rates differed among HLA loci, with DRB1 alleles showing the most associated TCRs and HLA-C alleles showing the fewest. A later analysis reported that several top co-occurrence clusters appeared linked to parvovirus B19, influenza, CMV and Epstein-Barr virus. A later analysis associated 15,000 to 20,000 TCR beta sequences with specific HLA alleles at a false discovery rate of 0.05. Because HLA typing was missing for some donors at each locus, association tests included only the typed subset. In the study, around 150 TCR beta chains were listed as associated with cytomegalovirus. The classifier was reported to diagnose cytomegalovirus status with high specificity and sensitivity in both the original and validation cohorts. For the cohort, immune exposure information was limited to CMV serostatus. Most CMV-associated TCR beta chains appeared to be HLA-restricted in a later analysis, and the HLA associations seemed to be driven largely by CMV exposure. V-gene and J-gene trimming of TCR beta chains was associated with a missense DCLRE1C variant in a later genetic analysis, and the association was replicated in an independent cohort. When HLA alleles, especially DR and DQ, strongly co-occurred, attributing TCR associations to individual alleles was difficult. A further reported finding was that TCR beta sequences accurately predicted the HLA-A and HLA-B alleles for most subjects in the first cohort. Across donors, most TCR sequences were observed very rarely, whereas some public TCRs were present in many individuals. The authors suggested that the approach could potentially be extended to other disease states and immunological phenotypes. Correlated functional status among segregating V segments might reflect linkage disequilibrium, but an unknown experimental factor could not be ruled out. Compared with the 666-donor mean, donors in an Asian-associated ancestry cluster had fewer N-insertions in productive TCRs, according to a later genetic analysis. The earlier analysis of approximately 590 of the donors excluded 15 to 20 rarely observed V segments, including chromosome 9 orphons, because counts were too low. A cluster of highly shared sequence variants was judged likely to represent a technical artifact of the sequencing pipeline. A later analysis found that HLA-associated TCR beta chains were more clonally expanded and had lower generation probabilities than equally common non-associated chains.

The cohort comprised hundreds of healthy bone marrow donors. At the time of sampling, all cohort members were nominally healthy, though unrecorded immune exposures were likely present. The donor was CMV seronegative and belonged to the group of 352 seronegative cohort members. A peripheral blood sample was collected from each donor, and TCR beta sequencing was performed on peripheral blood mononuclear cells. Genomic DNA extraction from the blood cell samples was performed with the Qiagen DNeasy Blood Extraction Kit. This receptor was identified in a young woman in good health and CMV-seronegative. The specimen was PBMCs.

Here the CDR3 is given as CASSSYTGELFF. The sequenced DNA: TGTGCCAGCAGCTCTTATACCGGGGAGCTGTTTTTT. The V gene is TRBV5-6 and the J gene is TRBJ2-2; the D gene identity is not certain. Trimming removed 3 bases from V and 5 bases from J, leaving 5 bases between the germline ends. Including the terminal cysteine and phenylalanine, the CDR3 comprises 12 residues. The read is trimmed to its CDR3 DNA, 36 bases read in frame from base 1. From the germline V gene, CDR1 is SGHDT and CDR2 is YYEEEE.